A selection of T cell receptor beta chains follows, all from one sample in a study of STAT5B mutations in CD4+ large granular lymphocyte leukemia. Sequencing was performed with immunoSEQ multiplex PCR; in TCRdb, only in-frame clones are kept and a portion is missing. The sample lists 30,000 to 35,000 clones; roughly 85% were seen once. Sample: CD4+ T cells from blood buffy coats. These receptors all come from a human donor in good health. Each CDR3 is given with its conserved first and last residue. The order of the fields is clone size, D gene, J gene, CDR3 length, V gene, CDR3 DNA, CDR3 protein. D genes are given only for firm matches. Part of the rows lack a size; the others show once, few, many or a class for expanded clones.

abundance: -; d_gene: TRBD2; j_gene: TRBJ2-1; len: 15; v_gene: TRBV5-1; CDR3nt: TGCGCCAGCAGCTTGGGCCTAGCGGGACCCAATGAGCAGTTCTTC; CDR3aa: CASSLGLAGPNEQFF
abundance: -; d_gene: -; j_gene: TRBJ2-7; len: 16; v_gene: TRBV11-2; CDR3nt: TGTGCCAGCAGCTTAGACGGGCTAGTCGCCCCATACGAGCAGTACTTC; CDR3aa: CASSLDGLVAPYEQYF
abundance: once; d_gene: TRBD2; j_gene: TRBJ2-5; len: 13; v_gene: TRBV5-3; CDR3nt: TGTGCCAGAGGGCTAGCGGGAGAAGAGACCCAGTACTTC; CDR3aa: CARGLAGEETQYF
abundance: once; d_gene: -; j_gene: TRBJ1-5; len: 16; v_gene: TRBV28; CDR3nt: TGTGCCAGCAGCCAATGGGCGGGGGTAGGTAATCAGCCCCAGCATTTT; CDR3aa: CASSQWAGVGNQPQHF
abundance: once; d_gene: -; j_gene: TRBJ1-2; len: 15; v_gene: TRBV11-2; CDR3nt: TGTGCCAGCAGCTCATCCCGGGACACTTACTATGGCTACACCTTC; CDR3aa: CASSSSRDTYYGYTF
abundance: -; d_gene: -; j_gene: TRBJ2-7; len: 14; v_gene: TRBV6-1; CDR3nt: TGTGCCAGCAGGGGGGGACAGCCGTCCTACGAGCAGTACTTC; CDR3aa: CASRGGQPSYEQYF
abundance: once; d_gene: TRBD1; j_gene: TRBJ2-7; len: 13; v_gene: TRBV5-4; CDR3nt: TGTGCCAGCAGCTCCGGACAGGAGTACGAGCAGTACTTC; CDR3aa: CASSSGQEYEQYF
abundance: -; d_gene: -; j_gene: TRBJ2-7; len: 11; v_gene: TRBV27; CDR3nt: TGTGCCAGCAGACACCGCTACGAGCAGTACTTC; CDR3aa: CASRHRYEQYF
abundance: once; d_gene: TRBD1; j_gene: TRBJ1-3; len: 15; v_gene: TRBV11-2; CDR3nt: TGTGCCAGCAGCTTGGGGACAGTCTCTGGAAACACCATATATTTT; CDR3aa: CASSLGTVSGNTIYF
abundance: -; d_gene: -; j_gene: TRBJ2-7; len: 15; v_gene: TRBV7-2; CDR3nt: TGTGCCAGCAGCTTAGAATTAGCGGCCCGGGGCGAGCAGTACTTC; CDR3aa: CASSLELAARGEQYF
abundance: -; d_gene: TRBD1; j_gene: TRBJ1-1; len: 15; v_gene: TRBV15; CDR3nt: TGTGCCACCAGCAGAGAGGGACAGGGAATAGCTGAAGCTTTCTTT; CDR3aa: CATSREGQGIAEAFF
abundance: -; d_gene: TRBD1; j_gene: TRBJ2-4; len: 13; v_gene: TRBV27; CDR3nt: TGTGCCAGCAGGACCGGGGACAGGGGTCTTCAGTACTTC; CDR3aa: CASRTGDRGLQYF
abundance: -; d_gene: -; j_gene: TRBJ1-1; len: 17; v_gene: TRBV21-1; CDR3nt: TGTGCCAGCAGCGGGCCCGACAGGGGGCGAATCGACACTGAAGCTTTCTTT; CDR3aa: CASSGPDRGRIDTEAFF
abundance: -; d_gene: -; j_gene: TRBJ2-7; len: 14; v_gene: TRBV5-4; CDR3nt: TGTGCCAGCAGCTACGGCTTCATTTACCCCGAGCAGTACTTC; CDR3aa: CASSYGFIYPEQYF
abundance: -; d_gene: TRBD1; j_gene: TRBJ2-5; len: 14; v_gene: TRBV7-3; CDR3nt: TGTGCCAGCAGCTACGGGCAGGGGGAAAAGACCCAGTACTTC; CDR3aa: CASSYGQGEKTQYF
abundance: -; d_gene: -; j_gene: TRBJ1-4; len: 15; v_gene: TRBV5-4; CDR3nt: TGTGCCAGCAGCTTGGATCCGGGGGAGGGTGAAAAACTGTTTTTT; CDR3aa: CASSLDPGEGEKLFF
abundance: -; d_gene: TRBD2; j_gene: TRBJ2-1; len: 16; v_gene: TRBV5-1; CDR3nt: TGCGCCAGCAGCCACCTACTAGCGGGAGTCAGCAATGAGCAGTTCTTC; CDR3aa: CASSHLLAGVSNEQFF
abundance: -; d_gene: -; j_gene: TRBJ2-3; len: 12; v_gene: TRBV18; CDR3nt: TGTGCCAGCTCACCTAACACAGATACGCAGTATTTT; CDR3aa: CASSPNTDTQYF
abundance: -; d_gene: TRBD2; j_gene: TRBJ2-7; len: 13; v_gene: TRBV4-2; CDR3nt: TGTGCCAGCGGACTAGCGGGAGAATACGAGCAGTACTTC; CDR3aa: CASGLAGEYEQYF
abundance: -; d_gene: TRBD1; j_gene: TRBJ2-3; len: 14; v_gene: TRBV5-1; CDR3nt: TGCGCCAGCAGCTCCTCACAGGGGGCTGCCTCGCAGTATTTT; CDR3aa: CASSSSQGAASQYF
abundance: -; d_gene: TRBD1; j_gene: TRBJ2-3; len: 14; v_gene: TRBV5-1; CDR3nt: TGCGCCAGCAGTTCCGGGACAGCCACAGATACGCAGTATTTT; CDR3aa: CASSSGTATDTQYF
abundance: -; d_gene: -; j_gene: TRBJ2-4; len: 13; v_gene: TRBV27; CDR3nt: -; CDR3aa: CASSFAAGTREYF
abundance: -; d_gene: TRBD1; j_gene: TRBJ2-4; len: 15; v_gene: TRBV6-5; CDR3nt: TGTGCCACTAAGGGGTCAGGACAGGGGGAAAACATTCAGTACTTC; CDR3aa: CATKGSGQGENIQYF
abundance: -; d_gene: TRBD2; j_gene: TRBJ2-7; len: 16; v_gene: TRBV19; CDR3nt: TGTGCCAGTAGTCCCCTTTCTAGCGGCATCGCCTACGAGCAGTACTTC; CDR3aa: CASSPLSSGIAYEQYF
abundance: -; d_gene: TRBD1; j_gene: TRBJ1-2; len: 15; v_gene: TRBV28; CDR3nt: TGTGCCAGCAGTCTAGGGACAGGGGGGCAGTTTGGCTACACCTTC; CDR3aa: CASSLGTGGQFGYTF
abundance: -; d_gene: -; j_gene: TRBJ1-1; len: 13; v_gene: TRBV10-3; CDR3nt: TGTGCCATGCAGGGTGCCCAGAACACTGAAGCTTTCTTT; CDR3aa: CAMQGAQNTEAFF
abundance: once; d_gene: -; j_gene: TRBJ1-4; len: 15; v_gene: TRBV19; CDR3nt: TGTGCCAGTACCCCTCTGGGTCAGGGAAAGTTTAAACTGTTTTTT; CDR3aa: CASTPLGQGKFKLFF
abundance: -; d_gene: -; j_gene: TRBJ1-5; len: 14; v_gene: TRBV28; CDR3nt: TGTGCCAGCACACTACAGGGAGGGTATCAGCCCCAGCATTTT; CDR3aa: CASTLQGGYQPQHF
abundance: -; d_gene: TRBD1; j_gene: TRBJ2-3; len: 15; v_gene: TRBV5-4; CDR3nt: TGTGCCAGTAGCCGCGGACAGGGTGTTTTGGATACGCAGTATTTT; CDR3aa: CASSRGQGVLDTQYF
abundance: once; d_gene: TRBD2; j_gene: TRBJ2-1; len: 19; v_gene: TRBV10-3; CDR3nt: TGTGCCATCAGTGAGTCGGGACTAGCGGGGGACTACTCCTACAATGAGCAGTTCTTC; CDR3aa: CAISESGLAGDYSYNEQFF
abundance: -; d_gene: -; j_gene: TRBJ2-3; len: 11; v_gene: TRBV20-1; CDR3nt: TGCAGTGCTAGGGGGCGAGATACGCAGTATTTT; CDR3aa: CSARGRDTQYF
abundance: once; d_gene: -; j_gene: TRBJ1-5; len: 14; v_gene: TRBV28; CDR3nt: TGTGCCAGCAGTTCGGGACCGAGCAATCAGCCCCAGCATTTT; CDR3aa: CASSSGPSNQPQHF
abundance: -; d_gene: TRBD1; j_gene: TRBJ1-2; len: 14; v_gene: TRBV6-5; CDR3nt: TGTGCCAGCAGTAATCGGGACAGGGACTATGGCTACACCTTC; CDR3aa: CASSNRDRDYGYTF
abundance: -; d_gene: -; j_gene: TRBJ1-1; len: 14; v_gene: TRBV2; CDR3nt: TGTGCCAGCAGTTTGGGGCAGGCGAACACTGAAGCTTTCTTT; CDR3aa: CASSLGQANTEAFF
abundance: -; d_gene: TRBD1; j_gene: TRBJ2-7; len: 14; v_gene: TRBV11-3; CDR3nt: TGTGCCAGCAGCTTTCAGGGGGCTGCCCACGAGCAGTACTTC; CDR3aa: CASSFQGAAHEQYF
abundance: -; d_gene: TRBD1; j_gene: TRBJ2-1; len: 19; v_gene: TRBV7-9; CDR3nt: TGTGCCAGCAGCTCCCCGGACCGGACAGGGACAAAAAATAACAATGAGCAGTTCTTC; CDR3aa: CASSSPDRTGTKNNNEQFF
abundance: -; d_gene: TRBD1; j_gene: TRBJ2-2; len: 16; v_gene: TRBV5-8; CDR3nt: TGTGCCAGCAGCTCGGGACAGGGTGAGAGGACCGGGGAGCTGTTTTTT; CDR3aa: CASSSGQGERTGELFF
abundance: -; d_gene: -; j_gene: TRBJ2-7; len: 15; v_gene: TRBV2; CDR3nt: TGTGCCAGCAGTGTGGAAGGGGTGATCTACTACGAGCAGTACTTC; CDR3aa: CASSVEGVIYYEQYF
abundance: -; d_gene: TRBD1; j_gene: TRBJ2-1; len: 17; v_gene: TRBV7-8; CDR3nt: TGTGCCAGCAGCTTAGAGGTCGAGACAGGGGTCCCAAATGAGCAGTTCTTC; CDR3aa: CASSLEVETGVPNEQFF
abundance: -; d_gene: -; j_gene: TRBJ2-1; len: 14; v_gene: TRBV5-5; CDR3nt: TGTGCCAGCAGCTTGCGGCTAGCGACCAATGAGCAGTTCTTC; CDR3aa: CASSLRLATNEQFF